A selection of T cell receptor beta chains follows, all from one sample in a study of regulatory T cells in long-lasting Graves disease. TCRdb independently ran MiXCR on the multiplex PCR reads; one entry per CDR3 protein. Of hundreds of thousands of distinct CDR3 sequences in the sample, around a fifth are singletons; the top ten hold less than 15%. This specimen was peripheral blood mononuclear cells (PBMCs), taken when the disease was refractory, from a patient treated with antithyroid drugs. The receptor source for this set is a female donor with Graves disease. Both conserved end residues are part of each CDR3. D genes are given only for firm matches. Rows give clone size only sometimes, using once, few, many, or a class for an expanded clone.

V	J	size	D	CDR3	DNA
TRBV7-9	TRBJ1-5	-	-	CASSAPGVGNQPQHF	TGTGCCAGCAGCGCCCCAGGGGTCGGCAATCAGCCCCAGCATTTT
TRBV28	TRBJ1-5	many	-	CASSLGRGGQPQHF	TGTGCCAGCAGCTTAGGCAGGGGAGGGCAGCCCCAGCATTTT
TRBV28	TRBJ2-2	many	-	CAIGGQPNTGELFF	TGTGCCATCGGCGGACAGCCGAACACCGGGGAGCTGTTTTTT
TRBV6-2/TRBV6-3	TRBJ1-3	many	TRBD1	CASSSGTGEHF	TGTGCCAGCAGCTCCGGGACAGGGGAACATTTT
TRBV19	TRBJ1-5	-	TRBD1	CASGIGTGGNQPQHF	TGTGCCAGTGGTATCGGGACAGGGGGCAATCAGCCCCAGCATTTT
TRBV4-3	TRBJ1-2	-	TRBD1	CASSQAGTGGSGYTF	TGCGCCAGCAGCCAAGCCGGGACAGGGGGCAGTGGCTACACCTTC
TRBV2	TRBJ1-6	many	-	CASSPADYNSPLHF	TGTGCCAGCAGTCCAGCAGATTATAATTCACCCCTCCACTTT
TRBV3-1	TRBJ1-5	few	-	CASSQAGDSQPQHF	TGTGCCAGCAGCCAAGCAGGGGATTCTCAGCCCCAGCATTTT
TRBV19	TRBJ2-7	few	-	CASSTGGSYEQYF	TGTGCCAGTAGTACCGGGGGCTCCTACGAGCAGTACTTC
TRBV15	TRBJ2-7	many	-	CATSRDLSGRGSYEQYF	TGTGCCACCAGCAGAGATTTGTCGGGACGGGGTTCCTACGAGCAGTACTTC
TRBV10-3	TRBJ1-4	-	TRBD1	CAISDLDRDVLFF	TGTGCCATCAGTGATCTCGACAGGGATGTACTGTTTTTT
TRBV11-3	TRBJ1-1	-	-	CASSLDLGGAYTEAFF	TGTGCCAGCAGCTTAGATTTAGGAGGAGCATACACTGAAGCTTTCTTT
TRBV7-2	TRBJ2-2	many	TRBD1	CASSLVTGASGELFF	TGTGCCAGCAGCCTGGTGACAGGGGCATCCGGGGAGCTGTTTTTT
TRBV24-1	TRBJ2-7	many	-	CATSGGSGTNSYEQYF	TGTGCCACCAGTGGTGGTAGTGGGACAAACTCCTACGAGCAGTACTTC
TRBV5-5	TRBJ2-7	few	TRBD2	CASSPGTSVMRAYEQYF	TGTGCCAGCAGTCCCGGGACTAGCGTGATGCGGGCCTACGAGCAGTACTTC
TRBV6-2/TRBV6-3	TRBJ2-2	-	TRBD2	CASSYSGLPTGELFF	TGTGCCAGCAGTTACTCGGGACTACCCACCGGGGAGCTGTTTTTT
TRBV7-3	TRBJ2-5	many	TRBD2	CASSSSKAGGPRETQYF	TGTGCCAGCAGCTCATCGAAAGCGGGGGGGCCCCGAGAGACCCAGTACTTC
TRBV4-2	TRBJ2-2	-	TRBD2	CASSLTPSGDLNTGELFF	TGTGCCAGCAGCCTCACCCCTAGCGGGGACCTGAACACCGGGGAGCTGTTTTTT
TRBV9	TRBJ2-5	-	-	CASSVDEGNLGETQYF	TGTGCCAGCAGCGTAGATGAAGGCAATCTTGGGGAGACCCAGTACTTC
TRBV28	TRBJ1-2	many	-	CASSRTVLYGYTF	TGTGCCAGCAGTCGGACGGTCCTCTATGGCTACACCTTC
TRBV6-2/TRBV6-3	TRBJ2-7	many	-	CASSRDSRRYEQYF	TGTGCCAGCAGTCGGGACTCCCGACGCTACGAGCAGTACTTC
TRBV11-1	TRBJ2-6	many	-	CASSLTAGWTQGGANVLTF	TGTGCCAGCAGCTTAACCGCCGGATGGACCCAGGGCGGGGCCAACGTCCTGACTTTC
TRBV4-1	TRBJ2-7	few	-	CASSSQDLAYEQYF	TGCGCCAGCAGCTCACAGGATCTAGCCTACGAGCAGTACTTC
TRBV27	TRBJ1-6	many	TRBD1	CASSSPGTAYNSPLHF	TGTGCCAGCAGTTCCCCCGGGACAGCTTATAATTCACCCCTCCACTTT
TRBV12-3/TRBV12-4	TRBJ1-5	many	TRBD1	CASSSGTAYYNQPQHF	TGTGCCAGCAGTTCGGGGACAGCATACTACAATCAGCCCCAGCATTTT
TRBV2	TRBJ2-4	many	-	CARSGLLAKNIQYF	TGTGCCAGAAGTGGCCTTCTAGCCAAAAACATTCAGTACTTC
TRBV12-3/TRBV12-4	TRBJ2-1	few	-	CASSRRDEQFF	TGTGCCAGCAGTAGGAGGGATGAGCAGTTCTTC
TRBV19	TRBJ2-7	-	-	CASSNWTDYEQYF	TGTGCCAGTAGTAATTGGACAGACTACGAGCAGTACTTC
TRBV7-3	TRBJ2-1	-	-	CASSPSRVDNEQFF	TGTGCCAGCAGCCCCAGCAGGGTCGACAATGAGCAGTTCTTC